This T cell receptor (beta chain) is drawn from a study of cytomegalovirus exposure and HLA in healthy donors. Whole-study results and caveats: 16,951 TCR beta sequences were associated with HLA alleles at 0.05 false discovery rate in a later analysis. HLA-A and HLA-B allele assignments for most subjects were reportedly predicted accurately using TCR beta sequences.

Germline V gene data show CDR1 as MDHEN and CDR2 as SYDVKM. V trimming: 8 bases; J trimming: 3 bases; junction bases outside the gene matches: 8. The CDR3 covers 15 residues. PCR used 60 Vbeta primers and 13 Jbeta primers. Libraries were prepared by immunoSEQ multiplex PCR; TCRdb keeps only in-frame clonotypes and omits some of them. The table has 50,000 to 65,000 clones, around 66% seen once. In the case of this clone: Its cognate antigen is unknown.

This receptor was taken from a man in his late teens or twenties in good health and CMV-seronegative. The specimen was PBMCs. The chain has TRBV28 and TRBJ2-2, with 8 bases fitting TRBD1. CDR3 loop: CASHQDRVDTGELFF. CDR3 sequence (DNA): TGTGCCAGCCACCAGGACAGGGTGGACACCGGGGAGCTGTTTTTT.